The clone carrying this T cell receptor beta chain was picked up a small number of times. Assembly of TCR beta libraries relied on iRepertoire HTBI primers together with Arm-PCR of CDR3 regions. One entry per CDR3 protein results from TCRdb running MiXCR on the multiplex PCR reads. This table has some 500,000 distinct CDR3 sequences, approximately 12% appearing once. This record comes from a study of regulatory T cells in long-lasting Graves disease. The V gene end was trimmed by 4 bases and the J gene end by 3 bases; junction bases not matched to a gene: 8. The CDR3 totals 14 residues. Germline loops: CDR1 DFQATT, CDR2 SNEGSKA (reference sequence). Time point here: newly diagnosed GD, antithyroid drugs for less than 3 months. From PBMCs, RNA was extracted and then used to make the TCR library. This same sample was also part of a study on T cells in Graves' hyperthyroidism and ophthalmopathy.

Sequenced material: peripheral blood mononuclear cells (PBMCs), taken at new diagnosis, from a patient treated with antithyroid drugs. The clonotype comes from a man aged 25-45 years with Graves disease. The genes are TRBV20-1 and TRBJ2-7; 8 bases fit TRBD1. This CDR3 is CSATTPGQDYEQYF. The CDR3 nucleotides are TGCAGTGCTACAACCCCGGGACAGGACTACGAGCAGTACTTC.